This TCR beta chain was profiled in a study of CD8+ T cells in alopecia areata. Whole-study results and caveats: Higher clonality than in normal scalp was seen in lesional scalp, especially alopecia totalis/universalis.

In regard to this clone: What it binds is unknown.

The sequencing template was cDNA reverse transcribed from extracted RNA. Assay: immunoSEQ multiplex PCR; the TCRdb copy retains only in-frame clones and omits some. The repertoire holds about 300,000 clones, with about 62% as singletons. The treatment was: oral pan-JAK inhibitor, 5-10 mg twice daily. Collection of lesional scalp punch biopsies and peripheral blood was performed in alopecia areata patients. The sequence derives from a human donor with alopecia areata. This specimen was CD4+ T cells sorted from blood, taken at week 24, from a patient treated with tofacitinib.

The CDR3 protein is CASSLKGNEQYF. CDR3 DNA: TGTGCCAGCAGCTTGAAAGGGAACGAGCAGTACTTC. The chain combines TRBV5-6 with TRBJ2-7; D is unresolved. Germline CDR1 reads SGHDT; CDR2 reads YYEEEE. This CDR3 contains 12 residues. V lost 1 base to trimming and J lost 5 bases, with 7 bases between them. Complete variable domain (other parts from reference TRBV5-6 and TRBJ2-7): DAGVTQSPTHLIKTRGQQVTLRCSPKSGHDTVSWYQQALGQGPQFIFQYYEEEERQRGNFPDRFSGHQFPNYSSELNVNALLLGDSALYLCASSLKGNEQYFGPGTRLTVT.